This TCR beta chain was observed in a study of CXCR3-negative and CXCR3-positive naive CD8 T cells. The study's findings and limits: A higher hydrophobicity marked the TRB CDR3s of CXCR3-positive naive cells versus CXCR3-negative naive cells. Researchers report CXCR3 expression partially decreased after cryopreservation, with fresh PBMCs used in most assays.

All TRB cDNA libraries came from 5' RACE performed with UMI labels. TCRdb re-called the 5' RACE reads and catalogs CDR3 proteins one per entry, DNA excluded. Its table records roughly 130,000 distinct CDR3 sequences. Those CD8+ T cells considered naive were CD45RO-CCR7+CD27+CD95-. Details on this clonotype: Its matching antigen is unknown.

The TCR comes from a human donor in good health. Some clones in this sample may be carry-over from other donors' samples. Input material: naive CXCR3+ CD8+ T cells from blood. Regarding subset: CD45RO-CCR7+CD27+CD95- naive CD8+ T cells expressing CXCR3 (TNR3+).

The CDR3 protein is CASSSGFLTSEQYF. The chain recombines TRBV11-2 with TRBJ2-7; without DNA, the TCRdb call of TRBD1 cannot be checked. The CDR3 contains 14 residues. Germline V gives CDR1 SGHAT, CDR2 FQNNGV.